Listed below are T cell receptor beta chains from one sample, sequenced in a study of regulatory T cells in long-lasting Graves disease. TCRdb itself ran the multiplex PCR reads through MiXCR, one entry per CDR3 protein. This table has roughly 700,000 distinct CDR3 sequences, 25% to 30% appearing once. The source material was peripheral blood mononuclear cells (PBMCs), sampled when the disease was refractory, from a patient treated with antithyroid drugs. These receptors were taken from a female donor with Graves disease. CDR3s leave out the opening cysteine and the closing phenylalanine or tryptophan. A D gene is named only where the DNA matches it firmly.

length | J | V | D | CDR3
10 | TRBJ1-1 | TRBV7-9 | NA | ASSLPDSQAF
10 | TRBJ1-5 | TRBV20-1 | NA | SARADQRAQH
12 | TRBJ2-1 | TRBV7-9 | TRBD1 | ASSSDRGDNEQF
12 | TRBJ1-1 | TRBV12-3/TRBV12-4 | NA | ASSLQGLGTEAF
11 | TRBJ1-2 | TRBV19 | NA | ASSMGFGYGYT
14 | TRBJ1-2 | TRBV27 | NA | ASSNKPGHHNYGYT
11 | TRBJ1-2 | TRBV20-1 | NA | SARGSGNYGYT
13 | TRBJ1-1 | TRBV6-2/TRBV6-3 | NA | ASSYSSRVYTEAF
15 | TRBJ1-5 | TRBV6-1 | NA | ASRVTPTGGGNQPQH
12 | TRBJ1-2 | TRBV27 | NA | ASSLSLGFVGYT
11 | TRBJ1-2 | TRBV2 | NA | ASSERQGYGYT
10 | TRBJ2-4 | TRBV12-5 | NA | ASGGVWGIQY
11 | TRBJ1-2 | TRBV7-3 | NA | ASSFAEFPGYT
11 | TRBJ1-5 | TRBV12-3/TRBV12-4 | NA | ASSRGWGQPQH
15 | TRBJ1-5 | TRBV27 | TRBD1 | ASGNGQGELGNQPQH
14 | TRBJ2-7 | TRBV3-1 | TRBD1 | ASSPNWDRGLYEQY
13 | TRBJ2-1 | TRBV9 | NA | ASSVGSASYNEQF
11 | TRBJ2-5 | TRBV30 | NA | AWGSRRGETQY
12 | TRBJ1-4 | TRBV19 | NA | ASSILDGNEKLF
17 | TRBJ2-5 | TRBV6-2/TRBV6-3 | TRBD2 | ASSEVALAGGGLRETQY
13 | TRBJ2-2 | TRBV6-1 | NA | ASSATDTNTGELF
12 | TRBJ1-5 | TRBV12-5 | NA | ASGLGLGNQPQH
11 | TRBJ1-1 | TRBV3-1 | NA | ASSHMTNTEAF
15 | TRBJ2-5 | TRBV2 | TRBD1 | ASSRAGGRDSRETQY
14 | TRBJ1-2 | TRBV9 | TRBD1 | ASSVGTGVVNYGYT
11 | TRBJ1-2 | TRBV11-2 | TRBD1 | ASSHPGQGADT
14 | TRBJ1-2 | TRBV6-5 | NA | ASSSNGYHANYGYT
13 | TRBJ1-1 | TRBV28 | TRBD1 | ASRGTALMNTEAF
14 | TRBJ1-2 | TRBV20-1 | NA | SADERFRGSSCGYT
13 | TRBJ1-4 | TRBV7-9 | NA | ASSSIPGAREKLF
10 | TRBJ1-2 | TRBV20-1 | NA | SASRVTDGYT
11 | TRBJ2-7 | TRBV5-1 | NA | ASSFIGQQEQY
12 | TRBJ1-1 | TRBV5-1 | NA | ASTGELSGTEAF
12 | TRBJ2-7 | TRBV19 | NA | ASSYRPDSYEQY
12 | TRBJ2-5 | TRBV3-1 | NA | ASSRSGTGETQY
11 | TRBJ1-6 | TRBV29-1 | NA | SVEDRAGSPLH
10 | TRBJ1-1 | TRBV29-1 | NA | SVGLGNTEAF
11 | TRBJ1-1 | TRBV20-1 | NA | SAEGFMNTEAF
11 | TRBJ1-1 | TRBV5-1 | NA | ASSLGQATEAF
11 | TRBJ1-2 | TRBV29-1 | TRBD1 | SVEDRLNYGYT
10 | TRBJ1-2 | TRBV30 | TRBD1 | AWSDRVYGYT
11 | TRBJ1-6 | TRBV6-9 | TRBD1 | ASSSTGGGTLH
14 | TRBJ1-2 | TRBV6-1 | TRBD1 | ASSRGQGTVNYGYT
11 | TRBJ1-2 | TRBV30 | NA | AWTEGVSGGYT
12 | TRBJ1-5 | TRBV20-1 | NA | SANRQVLNQPQH
13 | TRBJ1-4 | TRBV19 | TRBD1 | ASRVTRGTNEKLF
13 | TRBJ1-1 | TRBV28 | NA | ATLGWGSGNTEAF
13 | TRBJ1-1 | TRBV5-1 | NA | ASSFGSTMNTEAF
10 | TRBJ1-2 | TRBV20-1 | NA | SARRDFYGYT
12 | TRBJ1-5 | TRBV3-1 | NA | ASSQASRDQPQH
14 | TRBJ2-2 | TRBV7-6 | TRBD1 | ASSNRDRVVSGELF
11 | TRBJ1-1 | TRBV10-3 | NA | AIRTQASTEAF
12 | TRBJ1-2 | TRBV27 | TRBD1 | ASSSFQGAHGYT
13 | TRBJ1-1 | TRBV6-2/TRBV6-3 | NA | ASTQRTAMNTEAF
13 | TRBJ1-5 | TRBV9 | NA | ASSVGGSPNQPQH